The 18 T cell receptor beta chains given below trace back to one sample, sequenced in a study of T cell responses to AZD1222 COVID-19 vaccine (dated by TCRdb to the early 2020s). The library came from the immunoSEQ multiplex PCR assay. This is the immuneACCESS table as TCRdb keeps it, with only in-frame sequences that have V and J called. A part of the clones is gone; compared with another copy, unresolved V genes explain less than half, and the rest is unexplained. In all, the sample holds about 90,000 clones, and around nine tenths of those were seen once. The top ten clones comprise 5.5% of the sample. The time point label here, explained by the study, means: about 28 days (+/-7) after the second vaccine dose. Sequences were derived from peripheral blood, sampled 28 days after the second AZD1222 dose. All receptors come from an adult who received the AZD1222 COVID-19 vaccine.

This chain links TRBV12-3 or TRBV12-4 with TRBJ1-1; 7 bases line up with TRBD1. This CDR3 region has 13 residues. With 6 bases clipped from V and 3 bases from J, the junction kept 4 bases outside the gene matches. In DNA, the CDR3 is TGTGCCAGCAGCGGACAGGCCTACACTGAAGCTTTCTTT. Protein: CASSGQAYTEAFF.

The chain employs TRBV28 and TRBJ1-3; D perhaps matches TRBD1 (6 bases). CDR3 length equals 15 residues. Trimming removed 4 bases from V and 3 bases from J, with 13 bases in between. Germline V gene data show CDR1 as MDHEN and CDR2 as SYDVKM. CDR3 sequence (DNA): TGTGCCAGCAGTTCGTCCGGGACACTTGGAAACACCATATATTTT. This sequence encodes CASSSSGTLGNTIYF.

This clone appeared once. Here the CDR3 DNA reads TGTGCCAGCAGTGACTCGGTCGGGGTGTACTACAATGAGCAGTTCTTC. It is translated as CASSDSVGVYYNEQFF. This sequence joins TRBV6-4 and TRBJ2-1; a possible D gene is TRBD2 (5 bases). Trimming removed 0 bases at V and 3 bases at J, with 12 bases between. Germline CDR1 and CDR2: MRHNA and SNTAGT. The CDR3 is made up of 16 amino acids.

The rearrangement links TRBV30 to TRBJ2-2, with D possibly being TRBD2 (5 bases). The CDR3 totals 11 residues. With 3 bases removed from V and 6 bases from J, the gap between germline ends came to 5 bases. Germline CDR1 reads GTSNPN; CDR2 reads SVGIG (reference sequence). The CDR3 sequence: CAWRGAGELFF. The CDR3 nucleotides read TGTGCCTGGAGGGGAGCCGGGGAGCTGTTTTTT.

The V and J genes are TRBV14 and TRBJ2-2, with 11 bases aligning to TRBD2. Germline CDR1 SGHDN, CDR2 FVKESK. This CDR3 is built from 18 residues. After removal of 3 bases from V and 0 bases from J, the junction contained 6 bases not matched to a gene. The CDR3 coding sequence is TGTGCCAGCAGCCATCTCACTAGCGGGGGATCGAACACCGGGGAGCTGTTTTTT. Translating gives CASSHLTSGGSNTGELFF.

The rearrangement uses TRBV9 and TRBJ2-1, with D unclear. The CDR3 length is 12 residues. Germline values: CDR1 SGDLS, CDR2 YYNGEE. V was cut by 10 bases and J by 4 bases, with 12 bases left in between. Here the CDR3 reads CAPGGAYNEQFF. The CDR3 region has the DNA TGTGCCCCCGGCGGCGCTTACAATGAGCAGTTCTTC.

The DNA for the CDR3 is TGTGCCAGTAACCCGACAGGGGCGAACTATGGCTACACCTTC. Translated: CASNPTGANYGYTF. This sequence joins TRBV19 and TRBJ1-2, with 8 bases matching TRBD1. Looked up from germline, CDR1 is LNHDA and CDR2 is SQIVND (reference sequence). Trimming took 7 bases from V and 2 from J; bases not matched to a gene: 6. The CDR3 spans 14 residues. The full variable domain, rest sourced from reference TRBV19 and TRBJ1-2, is DGGITQSPKYLFRKEGQNVTLSCEQNLNHDAMYWYRQDPGQGLRLIYYSQIVNDFQKGDIAEGYSVSREKKESFPLTVTSAQKNPTAFYLCASNPTGANYGYTFGSGTRLTVV.

J is TRBJ1-2 and V is TRBV2, with 8 nucleotides matching TRBD1. The V gene end was trimmed by 3 bases and the J gene end by 4 bases; junction bases not matched to a gene: 4. Germline V gene lookup returns CDR1 SNHLY and CDR2 FYNNEI. This CDR3 contains 14 residues. CDR3 nucleotide sequence: TGTGCCAGCAGTGAGAGGACAGGGACCTATGGCTACACCTTC. Its translation is CASSERTGTYGYTF.

The J gene is TRBJ1-1, the V gene TRBV30; D unresolved. The germline V and J ends were trimmed by 2 bases and 0 bases, with 13 bases remaining between them. CDR3 length: 15 residues. CDR1 and CDR2 from the germline V gene are GTSNPN and SVGIG (reference sequence). The CDR3 DNA is TGTGCCTGGAGTCTGGAGGACGGGTTGAACACTGAAGCTTTCTTT. This encodes CAWSLEDGLNTEAFF. The full variable domain, its missing parts supplied by reference TRBV30 and TRBJ1-1, is SQTIHQWPATLVQPVGSPLSLECTVEGTSNPNLYWYRQAAGRGLQLLFYSVGIGQISSEVPQNLSASRPQDRQFILSSKKLLLSDSGFYLCAWSLEDGLNTEAFFGQGTRLTVV.

This chain links TRBV19 with TRBJ2-1, with 7 bases that match TRBD1. CDR3 length: 16 amino acids. Germline-derived CDR1 and CDR2 are LNHDA and SQIVND (reference sequence). The ends lost 3 bases at V and 8 bases at J; junction bases unmatched: 13. As DNA, the CDR3 is TGTGCCAGTAGTATCTTTAGCAGGGGGTCATTCTATGAGCAGTTCTTC. Translating it yields CASSIFSRGSFYEQFF.

The V and J genes are TRBV19 and TRBJ1-5; D is unclear. Trimming shortened V by 11 bases and J by 0 bases, and 20 bases separated the two germline ends. Germline CDR1 and CDR2: LNHDA and SQIVND (reference sequence). The CDR3 has 16 residues. In DNA form, the CDR3 reads TGTGCCTCCTTAGACGGATCCTTACATAGCAATCAGCCCCAGCATTTT. Translated: CASLDGSLHSNQPQHF.

This sequence joins TRBV5-4 and TRBJ2-2; D is unresolved. CDR3 length: 15 residues. From germline, CDR1 is SGHNT and CDR2 YYREEE (reference sequence). The V end was cut by 2 bases, the J end by 4 bases, with 12 bases between. CDR3 amino acids: CASSFTLGITGELFF. The CDR3 bases are TGTGCCAGCAGCTTTACGCTGGGAATCACCGGGGAGCTGTTTTTT.

In its sample, this clone was seen once. The chain carries TRBV27 and TRBJ2-7, with unresolved D. Germline CDR1 and CDR2: MNHEY and SMNVEV (reference sequence). The CDR3 runs to 13 residues. The V end was cut by 4 bases, the J end by 2 bases, with 9 bases between. CDR3 nucleotides: TGTGCCAGCAGTTCATTTGACCCCTACGAGCAGTACTTC. This sequence encodes CASSSFDPYEQYF.

The chain links TRBV11-2 to TRBJ2-1; TRBD2 matches 9 bases. The CDR3 spans 17 residues. V was pared by 1 base and J by 4 bases, with 8 bases of the junction left unmatched. Germline V lookup: CDR1 SGHAT, CDR2 FQNNGV. The CDR3 bases are TGTGCCAGCAGCTTAGGGCGTCCTAGCGGGATATACAATGAGCAGTTCTTC. Protein product: CASSLGRPSGIYNEQFF.

This chain joins TRBV19 and TRBJ1-1; D is perhaps TRBD1 (5 bases). The CDR3 runs 12 residues. Germline CDR1 and CDR2: LNHDA and SQIVND (reference sequence). The V end was cut by 9 bases, the J end by 1 base, with 9 bases between. CDR3 sequence reads: CASRAGNTEAFF. The CDR3 DNA reads TGTGCCAGCAGGGCAGGGAACACTGAAGCTTTCTTT.

J is TRBJ1-2 and V is TRBV5-1; 7 positions match TRBD1. The V segment lost 4 bases and the J segment 8 bases; nucleotides outside the gene matches: 11. Looked up from germline, CDR1 is SGHRS and CDR2 is YFSETQ. The CDR3 contains 14 residues. The DNA for the CDR3 is TGCGCCAGCAGCCCAGGGGGGGGGCGCGACGGCTACACCTTC. It specifies CASSPGGGRDGYTF. Looking up the rest from reference TRBV5-1 and TRBJ1-2 gives the full variable domain: KAGVTQTPRYLIKTRGQQVTLSCSPISGHRSVSWYQQTPGQGLQFLFEYFSETQRNKGNFPGRFSGRQFSNSRSEMNVSTLELGDSALYLCASSPGGGRDGYTFGSGTRLTVV.

The chain has TRBV7-2 and TRBJ1-5, with 8 nucleotides matching TRBD1. The germline V gene encodes CDR1 SGHTA and CDR2 FQGNSA. This CDR3 has 14 amino acids. V dropped 5 bases and J dropped 8; count of bases not matched to a gene: 8. The CDR3 DNA reads TGTGCCAGCAGCCCAGACAGGGGTTATGAGCCCCAGCATTTT. This codes for CASSPDRGYEPQHF.

The chain joins TRBV30 to TRBJ1-1; no firm D call. The germline gives CDR1 GTSNPN, CDR2 SVGIG (reference sequence). The V end lost 0 bases, the J end lost 6 bases, and 14 bases lay between the germline ends. There are 14 residues in the CDR3. This chain's CDR3 is CAWSVGGGSAEAFF. The CDR3 DNA reads TGTGCCTGGAGTGTAGGTGGAGGCTCGGCTGAAGCTTTCTTT.